The 24 T cell receptor beta chains below all came from one sample that was sequenced in a study of T cells expressing NK-cell markers. TCRdb reprocessed the 5' RACE reads and stores each CDR3 protein as one record, lacking DNA. The table lists about 460,000 distinct CDR3 sequences, with more than 1.4% in the top ten. The source material was blood T cells: a sorted CD56 or NKG2C T cell subset, CD4+ or CD8+ T cells, or bulk PBMC T cells (not recorded which). Every receptor here comes from a woman between 45 and 60 years old in good health.

The rearrangement joins TRBV2 to TRBJ2-1; the TCRdb D gene call, TRBD1, has no DNA to confirm it. This CDR3 has 13 amino acids. Germline CDR1 is SNHLY and CDR2 is FYNNEI. CDR3: CASSVQGLHEQFF.

This rearrangement joins TRBV29-1 to TRBJ1-3. The CDR3 has 14 residues. The germline CDR1 and CDR2 sequences are SQVTM and ANQGSEA. CDR3 sequence: CSAGSLYSGNTIYF.

CDR3: CASFGRPNEQFF. The gene calls are TRBV6-5 and TRBJ2-1. Germline-derived CDR1 and CDR2 are MNHEY and SVGAGI. The CDR3 extends over 12 amino acids.

The rearrangement uses TRBV3-1 and TRBJ2-1; TCRdb proposes TRBD2, but this gene call is untestable without DNA. The CDR3 consists of 16 residues. From germline, CDR1 is LGHDT and CDR2 YNNKEL (reference sequence). CDR3 in amino acids: CASSPRGLQTYNEQFF.

This rearrangement joins TRBV11-2 to TRBJ2-4; TCRdb picks TRBD2, but there is no DNA to check that call. This CDR3 contains 13 residues. Germline CDR1 reads SGHAT; CDR2 reads FQNNGV. CDR3 residues: CASSPRGEGIQYF.

This rearrangement joins TRBV7-9 to TRBJ2-3; TCRdb designates TRBD1, a call that cannot be tested without DNA. This CDR3 comprises 16 residues. Germline V lookup: CDR1 SEHNR, CDR2 FQNEAQ (reference sequence). The CDR3 reads CASYPPAGWYPSTQYF.

J is TRBJ1-1 and V is TRBV15. The germline gives CDR1 LNHNV, CDR2 YYDKDF (reference sequence). The CDR3 extends over 12 amino acids. The CDR3 reads CATSRADSEAFF.

The chain joins TRBV18 to TRBJ2-3; the TCRdb call, TRBD2, lacks DNA for checking. The CDR3 covers 15 residues. Per germline, CDR1 KGHSH and CDR2 LQKENI. The CDR3 sequence is CASSPEGLEADTQYF.

The J gene is TRBJ2-1, the V gene TRBV27; TCRdb picks TRBD1, but there is no DNA to check that call. This CDR3 comprises 15 residues. Germline V lookup: CDR1 MNHEY, CDR2 SMNVEV (reference sequence). CDR3 sequence: CASSLLAQGNDEQFF.

The genes are TRBV20-1 and TRBJ2-3. CDR1 and CDR2 (germline): DFQATT, SNEGSKA (reference sequence). This CDR3 contains 14 residues. This CDR3 reads CSARRLQSTDTQYF.

The chain carries TRBV11-2 and TRBJ1-3; the D call of TRBD1 rests on TCRdb alone, since no DNA is present to check it. The CDR3 has 15 amino acids. Per germline, CDR1 SGHAT and CDR2 FQNNGV. The chain's CDR3 is CASSRTQGSGNTIYF.

CDR3 amino acids: CASSRATGELFF. J is TRBJ2-2 and V is TRBV6-6. The CDR3 covers 12 residues. Germline loops: CDR1 MNHNY, CDR2 SVGAGI (reference sequence).

The chain recombines TRBV3-1 with TRBJ2-3. The CDR3 covers 12 residues. CDR1 and CDR2 (germline): LGHDT, YNNKEL (reference sequence). The CDR3 sequence: CASSQGTDTQYF.

The chain has TRBV6-1 and TRBJ2-1. The length of the CDR3 is 16 residues. The germline V gene encodes CDR1 MNHNS and CDR2 SASEGT. The CDR3 is CASSAYSGALNNEQFF.

The chain is built from TRBV29-1 and TRBJ2-5; lacking DNA, the TRBD2 call made by TCRdb goes unchecked. Germline V CDR1 and CDR2: SQVTM, ANQGSEA. The CDR3 totals 17 residues. Here the CDR3 reads CSVPGSGSGSRQETQYF. The complete variable domain, with remaining parts taken from reference TRBV29-1 and TRBJ2-5, reads SAVISQKPSRDICQRGTSLTIQCQVDSQVTMMFWYRQQPGQSLTLIATANQGSEATYESGFVIDKFPISRPNLTFSTLTVSNMSPEDSSIYLCSVPGSGSGSRQETQYFGPGTRLLVL.

This chain links TRBV12-3 or TRBV12-4 with TRBJ2-5; without DNA, the TCRdb call of TRBD1 cannot be checked. This CDR3 spans 13 amino acids. This CDR3 is CASSRQGRETQYF.

The chain recombines TRBV12-3 or TRBV12-4 with TRBJ1-1; TCRdb selects TRBD1, and the lack of DNA leaves this call unchecked. The CDR3 spans 13 residues. The CDR3 loop is CASSNHRSREAFF.

The V and J genes are TRBV4-1 and TRBJ1-4; no DNA is available, so the TRBD1 call from TCRdb remains unchecked. The CDR3 consists of 15 residues. CDR1 and CDR2 (germline): MGHRA, YSYEKL. CDR3 protein: CASSIREATNEKLFF.

J is TRBJ1-5 and V is TRBV6-6. Germline-derived CDR1 and CDR2 are MNHNY and SVGAGI (reference sequence). The CDR3 consists of 14 residues. This CDR3 reads CASSYGGTGQPQHF.

The CDR3 loop reads CSASGGSGRTGNEQFF. The chain uses TRBV20-1 and TRBJ2-1; the D call from TCRdb, TRBD2, cannot be confirmed without DNA. The CDR3 covers 16 residues. Germline V CDR1 and CDR2: DFQATT, SNEGSKA (reference sequence).

This chain links TRBV7-3 with TRBJ2-2. The CDR3 spans 14 residues. The germline V gene has CDR1 SGHTA and CDR2 FQGTGA. The CDR3: CASSFTSNTGELFF.

The chain uses TRBV6-2 or TRBV6-3 and TRBJ2-3; with no DNA, the TCRdb D assignment of TRBD1 cannot be verified. Germline CDR1 reads MNHEY; CDR2 reads SVGEGT. The CDR3 contains 17 residues. The CDR3 loop reads CASSYSTRGVSTDTQYF.

This chain links TRBV20-1 with TRBJ2-1. Germline assignment: CDR1 DFQATT and CDR2 SNEGSKA (reference sequence). The CDR3 is 16 amino acids. CDR3 in amino acids: CSARGRARSSYNEQFF.

The chain recombines TRBV7-9 with TRBJ2-1; the TCRdb D gene call, TRBD1, has no DNA to confirm it. The length of the CDR3 is 15 residues. Per the germline V gene, CDR1 is SEHNR and CDR2 is FQNEAQ (reference sequence). The chain's CDR3 is CASSLRRQETKEQFF.